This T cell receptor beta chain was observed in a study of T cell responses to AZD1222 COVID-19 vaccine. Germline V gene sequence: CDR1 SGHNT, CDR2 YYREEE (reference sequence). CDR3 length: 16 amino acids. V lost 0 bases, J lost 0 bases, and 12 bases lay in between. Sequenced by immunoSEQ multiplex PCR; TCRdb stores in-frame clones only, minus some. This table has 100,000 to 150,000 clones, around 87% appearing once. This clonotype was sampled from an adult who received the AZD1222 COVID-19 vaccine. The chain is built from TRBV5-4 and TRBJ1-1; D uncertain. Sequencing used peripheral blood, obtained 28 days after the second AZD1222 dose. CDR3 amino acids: CASSLEAALMNTEAFF. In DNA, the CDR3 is TGTGCCAGCAGCTTGGAGGCAGCACTGATGAACACTGAAGCTTTCTTT.